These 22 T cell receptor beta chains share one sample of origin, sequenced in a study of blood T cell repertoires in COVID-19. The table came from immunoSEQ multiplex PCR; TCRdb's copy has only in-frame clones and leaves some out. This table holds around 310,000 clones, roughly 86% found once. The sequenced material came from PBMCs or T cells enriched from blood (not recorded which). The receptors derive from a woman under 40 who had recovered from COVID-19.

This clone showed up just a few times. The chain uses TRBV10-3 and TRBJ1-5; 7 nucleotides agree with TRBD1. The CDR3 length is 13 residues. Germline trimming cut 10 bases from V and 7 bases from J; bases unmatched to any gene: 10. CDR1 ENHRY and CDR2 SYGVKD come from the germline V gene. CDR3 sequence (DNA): TGTGCCACCATGACAGGGCCAAGCCAGCCCCAGCATTTT. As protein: CATMTGPSQPQHF.

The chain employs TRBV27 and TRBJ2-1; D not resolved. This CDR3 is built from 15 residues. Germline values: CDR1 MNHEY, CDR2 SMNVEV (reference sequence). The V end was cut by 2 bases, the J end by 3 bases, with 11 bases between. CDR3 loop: CASSLPAGGYNEQFF. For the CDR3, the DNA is TGTGCCAGCAGTTTACCGGCAGGTGGCTACAATGAGCAGTTCTTC.

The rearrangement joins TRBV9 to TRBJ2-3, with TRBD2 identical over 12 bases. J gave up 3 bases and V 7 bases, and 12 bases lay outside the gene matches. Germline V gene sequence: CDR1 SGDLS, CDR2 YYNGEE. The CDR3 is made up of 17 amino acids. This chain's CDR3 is CASRGLAGHGRTDTQYF. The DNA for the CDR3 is TGTGCCAGCCGCGGACTAGCGGGGCACGGACGAACAGATACGCAGTATTTT.

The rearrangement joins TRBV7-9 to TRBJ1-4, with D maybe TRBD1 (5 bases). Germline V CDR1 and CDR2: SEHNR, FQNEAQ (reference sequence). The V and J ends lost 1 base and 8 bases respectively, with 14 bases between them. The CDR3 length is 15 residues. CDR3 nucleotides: TGTGCCAGCAGCTTAGTCCTAGGGAGGGACGAAAAACTGTTTTTT. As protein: CASSLVLGRDEKLFF.

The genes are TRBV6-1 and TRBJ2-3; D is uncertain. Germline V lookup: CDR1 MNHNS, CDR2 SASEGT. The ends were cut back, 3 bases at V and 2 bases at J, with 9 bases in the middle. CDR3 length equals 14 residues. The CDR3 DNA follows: TGTGCCAGCAGTGACAAGACATCCACAGATACGCAGTATTTT. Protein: CASSDKTSTDTQYF.

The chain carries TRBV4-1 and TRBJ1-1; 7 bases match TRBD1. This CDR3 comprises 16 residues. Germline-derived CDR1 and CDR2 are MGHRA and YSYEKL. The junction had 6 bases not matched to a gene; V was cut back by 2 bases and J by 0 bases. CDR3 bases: TGCGCCAGCAGCCAACCCTGGACAGGCATGAACACTGAAGCTTTCTTT. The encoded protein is CASSQPWTGMNTEAFF.

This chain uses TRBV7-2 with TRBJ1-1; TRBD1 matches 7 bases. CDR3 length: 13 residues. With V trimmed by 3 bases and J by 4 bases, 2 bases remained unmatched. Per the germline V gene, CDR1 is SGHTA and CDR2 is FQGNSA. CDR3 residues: CASSFQGGTEAFF. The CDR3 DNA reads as TGTGCCAGCAGCTTTCAGGGGGGCACTGAAGCTTTCTTT.

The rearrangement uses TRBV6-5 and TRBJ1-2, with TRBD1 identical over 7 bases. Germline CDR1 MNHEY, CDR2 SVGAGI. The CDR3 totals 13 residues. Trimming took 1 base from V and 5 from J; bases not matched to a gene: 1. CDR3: CASSYLTGYGYTF. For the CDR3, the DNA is TGTGCCAGCAGTTACTTGACAGGGTATGGCTACACCTTC.

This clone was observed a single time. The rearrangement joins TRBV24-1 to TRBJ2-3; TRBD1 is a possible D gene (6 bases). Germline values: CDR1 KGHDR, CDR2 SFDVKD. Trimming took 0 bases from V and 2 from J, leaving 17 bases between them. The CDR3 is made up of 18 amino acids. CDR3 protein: CATSDLSSTGDSTDTQYF. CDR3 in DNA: TGTGCCACCAGTGATTTGTCCTCGACAGGAGACTCCACAGATACGCAGTATTTT.

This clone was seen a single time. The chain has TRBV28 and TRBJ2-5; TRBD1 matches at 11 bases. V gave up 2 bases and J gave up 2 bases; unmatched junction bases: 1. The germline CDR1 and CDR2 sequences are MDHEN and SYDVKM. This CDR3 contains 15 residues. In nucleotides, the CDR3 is TGTGCCAGCAGTTTACGGGACAGGGGGCAAGAGACCCAGTACTTC. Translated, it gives CASSLRDRGQETQYF.

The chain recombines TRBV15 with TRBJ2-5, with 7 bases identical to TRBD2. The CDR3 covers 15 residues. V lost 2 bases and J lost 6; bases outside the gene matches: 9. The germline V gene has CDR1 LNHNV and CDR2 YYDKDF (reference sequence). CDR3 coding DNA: TGTGCCACCAGCAGAAGGAGCGGGACCCCCCAGACCCAGTACTTC. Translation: CATSRRSGTPQTQYF.

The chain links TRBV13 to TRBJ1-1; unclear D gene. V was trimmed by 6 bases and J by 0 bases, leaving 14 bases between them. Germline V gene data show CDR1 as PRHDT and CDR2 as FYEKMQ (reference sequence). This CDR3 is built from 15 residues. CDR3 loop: CASSARLLMNTEAFF. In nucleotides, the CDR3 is TGTGCCAGCAGTGCTAGGCTCCTCATGAACACTGAAGCTTTCTTT.

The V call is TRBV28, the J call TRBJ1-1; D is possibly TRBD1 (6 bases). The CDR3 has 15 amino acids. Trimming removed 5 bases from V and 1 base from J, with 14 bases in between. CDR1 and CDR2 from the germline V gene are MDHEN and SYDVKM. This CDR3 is CASSVEDSWNTEAFF. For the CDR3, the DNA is TGTGCCAGCAGTGTAGAGGACAGCTGGAACACTGAAGCTTTCTTT.

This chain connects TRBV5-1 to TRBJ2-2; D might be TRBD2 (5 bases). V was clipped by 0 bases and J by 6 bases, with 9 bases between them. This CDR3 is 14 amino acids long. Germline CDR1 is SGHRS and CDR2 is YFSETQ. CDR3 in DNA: TGCGCCAGCAGCTTGGGAGGGCCCCCCGGGGAGCTGTTTTTT. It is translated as CASSLGGPPGELFF.

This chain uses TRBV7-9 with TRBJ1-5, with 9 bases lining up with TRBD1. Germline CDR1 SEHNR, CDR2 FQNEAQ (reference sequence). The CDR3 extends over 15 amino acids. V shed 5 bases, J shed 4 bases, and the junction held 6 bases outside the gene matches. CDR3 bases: TGTGCCAGCAGCGCACAGGGGGCATTGAATCAGCCCCAGCATTTT. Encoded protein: CASSAQGALNQPQHF.

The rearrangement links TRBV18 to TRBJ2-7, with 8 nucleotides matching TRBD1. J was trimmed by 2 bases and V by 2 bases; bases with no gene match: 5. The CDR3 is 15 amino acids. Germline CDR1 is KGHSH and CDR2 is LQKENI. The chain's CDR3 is CASSPNGQGPYEQYF. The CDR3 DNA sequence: TGTGCCAGCTCACCAAACGGACAGGGACCCTACGAGCAGTACTTC.

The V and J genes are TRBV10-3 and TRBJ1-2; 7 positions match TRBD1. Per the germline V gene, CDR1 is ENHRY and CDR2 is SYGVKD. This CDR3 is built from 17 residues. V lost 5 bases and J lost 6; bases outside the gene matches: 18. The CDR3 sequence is CAISPSTVGGAGHGYTF. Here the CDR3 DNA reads TGTGCCATCAGTCCCTCGACGGTAGGGGGCGCTGGGCATGGCTACACCTTC.

The CDR3: CASRALTENTEAFF. The CDR3 nucleotides are TGTGCCAGCAGGGCCCTGACAGAGAACACTGAAGCTTTCTTT. The V and J genes are TRBV6-5 and TRBJ1-1, with a tentative D call TRBD1 (5 bases). Looked up from germline, CDR1 is MNHEY and CDR2 is SVGAGI. V was cut by 6 bases and J by 1 base, with 12 bases left in between. This CDR3 has 14 amino acids.

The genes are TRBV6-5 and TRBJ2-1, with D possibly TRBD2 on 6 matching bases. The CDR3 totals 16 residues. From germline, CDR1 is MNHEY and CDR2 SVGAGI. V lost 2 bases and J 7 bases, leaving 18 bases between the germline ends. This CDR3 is CASSYIWGEKGNEQFF. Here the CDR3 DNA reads TGTGCCAGCAGTTACATCTGGGGGGAGAAGGGGAATGAGCAGTTCTTC.

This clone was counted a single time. The CDR3 DNA reads TGTGCCAGCAGCGTTTCCGGGTGGGGCACAGATACGCAGTATTTT. Its translation is CASSVSGWGTDTQYF. This chain connects TRBV9 to TRBJ2-3; no clear D gene. CDR1 is SGDLS, CDR2 YYNGEE, per germline. The CDR3 length is 15 residues. V was shortened by 2 bases and J by 1 base, with 11 bases between the two germline ends.

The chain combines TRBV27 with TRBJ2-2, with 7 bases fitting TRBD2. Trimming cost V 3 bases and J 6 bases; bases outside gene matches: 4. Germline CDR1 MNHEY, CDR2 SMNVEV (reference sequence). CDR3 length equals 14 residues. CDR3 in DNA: TGTGCCAGCAGTTTTGGGGGAGGGCCCGGGGAGCTGTTTTTT. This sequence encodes CASSFGGGPGELFF.

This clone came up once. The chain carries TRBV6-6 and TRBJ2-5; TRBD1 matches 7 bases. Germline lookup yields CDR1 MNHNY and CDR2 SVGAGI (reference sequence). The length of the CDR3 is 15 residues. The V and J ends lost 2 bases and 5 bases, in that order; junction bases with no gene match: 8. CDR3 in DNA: TGTGCCAGCAGTTACAGGGGGCGGATTGGCGAGACCCAGTACTTC. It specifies CASSYRGRIGETQYF.